Each of the 31 T cell receptor beta chains below was sequenced from the same sample in a study of early stage breast cancer tumors. Sequencing was performed with immunoSEQ multiplex PCR; in TCRdb, only in-frame clones are kept and a portion is missing. Among about 50,000 clones listed, about 77% were seen once. Sequencing was done on a sample of blood. The receptors come from a person aged 35-49 years with breast cancer.

This chain connects TRBV29-1 to TRBJ2-2, with 7 nucleotides matching TRBD1. With 4 bases clipped from V and 2 bases from J, the junction kept 7 bases outside the gene matches. Germline CDR1 and CDR2: SQVTM and ANQGSEA. The CDR3 is 15 residues long. CDR3 nucleotides: TGCAGCGTTGCCAAAGGGGGCGCTAACACCGGGGAGCTGTTTTTT. Translation: CSVAKGGANTGELFF.

The rearrangement links TRBV9 to TRBJ2-3; D is possibly TRBD2 (5 bases). Germline V CDR1 and CDR2: SGDLS, YYNGEE. There are 15 residues in the CDR3. V lost 0 bases to trimming and J lost 6 bases, with 14 bases between them. DNA of the CDR3: TGTGCCAGCAGCGTAGTCCGGGATTACGACGATACGCAGTATTTT. It codes for CASSVVRDYDDTQYF.

This chain uses TRBV6-5 with TRBJ2-7, with 9 bases identical to TRBD1. From germline, CDR1 is MNHEY and CDR2 SVGAGI. With 0 bases clipped from V and 5 bases from J, the junction kept 8 bases outside the gene matches. This CDR3 is 16 amino acids long. CDR3 loop: CASSYSSGTGRDEQYF. CDR3 DNA: TGTGCCAGCAGTTACTCTTCCGGGACAGGGAGGGACGAGCAGTACTTC.

The chain has TRBV5-8 and TRBJ2-7; TRBD1 aligns across 8 bases. J lost 1 base, V lost 5 bases, and 5 bases had no gene match. CDR1 is SGHTS, CDR2 YDEGEE, per germline. The CDR3 consists of 14 residues. CDR3 DNA: TGTGCCAGCAGTCAGGACAGGGTGTCCTACGAGCAGTACTTC. This sequence encodes CASSQDRVSYEQYF.

The chain carries TRBV6-5 and TRBJ1-2; D is unclear. This CDR3 contains 15 residues. In germline, CDR1 is MNHEY, CDR2 SVGAGI. Between the trimmed V and J ends, which lost 0 bases and 0 bases, there was a span of 8 bases. CDR3 sequence (DNA): TGTGCCAGCAGTTACTCTCCTAGGACTAACTATGGCTACACCTTC. This translates into CASSYSPRTNYGYTF.

The CDR3 loop is CAWRENLAGSSPTQYF. The CDR3 DNA reads TGTGCCTGGAGAGAGAATTTAGCGGGATCATCCCCTACGCAGTATTTT. The chain uses TRBV30 and TRBJ2-3; TRBD2 agrees at 8 bases. CDR1 and CDR2 (germline): GTSNPN, SVGIG (reference sequence). There are 16 residues in the CDR3. Trimming at V came to 3 bases and at J to 8 bases, leaving 16 bases not matched to a gene.

The chain links TRBV6-5 to TRBJ2-1; 10 nucleotides align to TRBD2. V was clipped by 6 bases and J by 9 bases; unmatched bases: 8. Germline CDR1 is MNHEY and CDR2 is SVGAGI. The CDR3 extends over 14 amino acids. The CDR3 loop reads CASRQLAGAFEQFF. As DNA, the CDR3 is TGTGCCAGCAGGCAGCTAGCGGGAGCATTTGAGCAGTTCTTC.

The rearrangement links TRBV21-1 to TRBJ2-7; TRBD1 is the table's D call, not checked against the DNA. TRBV21-1 is assigned pseudogene status. There are 13 residues in the CDR3. The CDR3 coding sequence is TGTGCCAGCAGCAAAGTTTGGCACTACGAGCAGTACTTC. As protein: CASSKVWHYEQYF.

This rearrangement joins TRBV6-6 to TRBJ1-2, with TRBD1 as a possible D gene (5 bases). V lost 2 bases, J lost 3 bases, and 10 bases lay in between. The CDR3 spans 14 residues. Germline lookup yields CDR1 MNHNY and CDR2 SVGAGI (reference sequence). The CDR3 DNA reads TGTGCCAGCAGTTACAAGAGGGGTGACTATGGCTACACCTTC. Protein product: CASSYKRGDYGYTF.

The CDR3 reads CAWSAGVANSPLHF. CDR3 bases: TGTGCCTGGAGTGCAGGGGTTGCTAATTCACCCCTCCACTTT. The chain employs TRBV30 and TRBJ1-6; maybe TRBD1 (6 bases). CDR1 GTSNPN and CDR2 SVGIG come from the germline V gene (reference sequence). With 1 base removed from V and 6 bases from J, the gap between germline ends came to 10 bases. The CDR3 totals 14 residues.

This chain joins TRBV10-3 and TRBJ2-1; D gene uncertain. The CDR3 loop spans 15 amino acids. V dropped 0 bases and J dropped 4 bases, with 10 bases sitting between them. Per germline, CDR1 ENHRY and CDR2 SYGVKD. CDR3 in DNA: TGTGCCATCAGTGAGTCCCGGATGGATTACAATGAGCAGTTCTTC. This translates into CAISESRMDYNEQFF.

This rearrangement joins TRBV19 to TRBJ1-5; D remains ambiguous. CDR3 length: 12 residues. CDR1 and CDR2 from the germline V gene are LNHDA and SQIVND (reference sequence). The V end was cut by 5 bases, the J end by 6 bases, with 8 bases between. This CDR3 reads CASSSIGQPQHF. The CDR3 region has the DNA TGTGCCAGTAGTTCAATTGGTCAGCCCCAGCATTTT.

This clone was detected a few times. V usage is TRBV21-1 and J usage is TRBJ2-7; TRBD2 reflects the table's D call only, with no check against the DNA. TRBV21-1 is given as a pseudogene. The CDR3 consists of 15 residues. The CDR3 nucleotides read TGTGCCAGCAGTTTACTCCGAAGATCCCACTACGAGCAGTACTTC. It translates to CASSLLRRSHYEQYF.

The chain has TRBV6-1 and TRBJ1-5; D unresolved. The germline gives CDR1 MNHNS, CDR2 SASEGT. The CDR3 covers 12 residues. Trimming shortened V by 6 bases and J by 3 bases, and 6 bases separated the two germline ends. CDR3 in amino acids: CASRWDNQPQHF. CDR3 nucleotide sequence: TGTGCCAGCAGGTGGGACAATCAGCCCCAGCATTTT.

The J gene is TRBJ1-1, the V gene TRBV6-4; D gene uncertain. The germline CDR1 and CDR2 sequences are MRHNA and SNTAGT. This CDR3 spans 11 amino acids. V dropped 7 bases and J dropped 6 bases, with 9 bases sitting between them. The CDR3 is CASMRWAEAFF. The CDR3 DNA is TGTGCCAGCATGAGGTGGGCTGAAGCTTTCTTT.

The J gene is TRBJ2-5, the V gene TRBV27; D not resolved. In germline, CDR1 is MNHEY, CDR2 SMNVEV (reference sequence). The CDR3 length is 16 residues. Trimming cost V 1 base and J 2 bases, with 14 bases left between them. Here the CDR3 reads CASSLYRPPSQETQYF. The CDR3 DNA sequence: TGTGCCAGCAGTTTATACCGCCCTCCCTCACAAGAGACCCAGTACTTC.

This chain connects TRBV30 to TRBJ2-6; no firm D call. CDR3 length: 15 amino acids. Germline V gene data show CDR1 as GTSNPN and CDR2 as SVGIG (reference sequence). Trimming left V 3 bases short and J 0 bases short, with 9 bases between. As DNA, the CDR3 is TGTGCCTGGAGACTAAGATTCTCTGGGGCCAACGTCCTGACTTTC. It encodes CAWRLRFSGANVLTF.

V gene TRBV6-6 combines with J gene TRBJ2-1; 8 positions agree with TRBD2. The CDR3 covers 15 residues. Per germline, CDR1 MNHNY and CDR2 SVGAGI (reference sequence). Trimming at V came to 6 bases and at J to 0 bases, leaving 4 bases not matched to a gene. CDR3: CASRTSGNSYNEQFF. DNA of the CDR3: TGTGCCAGCAGAACTAGCGGCAACTCCTACAATGAGCAGTTCTTC.

The chain has TRBV5-4 and TRBJ2-1; 7 nucleotides line up with TRBD1. The CDR3 totals 14 residues. Looked up from germline, CDR1 is SGHNT and CDR2 is YYREEE (reference sequence). The ends lost 4 bases at V and 4 bases at J; junction bases unmatched: 5. Here the CDR3 DNA reads TGTGCCAGCAGCGAAGGGGGCGGGTACAATGAGCAGTTCTTC. It yields the protein CASSEGGGYNEQFF.

The genes are TRBV11-3 and TRBJ2-3; D is possibly TRBD2 (5 bases). Trimming cost V 2 bases and J 0 bases, with 12 bases left between them. Germline V gene sequence: CDR1 SGHNT, CDR2 YENEEA. CDR3 length equals 16 residues. The DNA of the CDR3 is TGTGCCAGCAGCTTAAATCGAGGGAGTAGCACAGATACGCAGTATTTT. It is translated as CASSLNRGSSTDTQYF.

This clone is a singleton in its sample. CDR3 sequence reads: CASSPPIRGFYEQYF. The CDR3 DNA reads TGTGCCAGCTCACCACCTATCCGGGGTTTCTACGAGCAGTACTTC. The V call is TRBV18, the J call TRBJ2-7; a weak D match, TRBD2 (5 bases). Trimming took 0 bases from V and 3 from J, leaving 12 bases between them. The CDR3 spans 15 residues. The germline gives CDR1 KGHSH, CDR2 LQKENI. Full variable domain (outside the CDR3, taken from reference TRBV18 and TRBJ2-7): NAGVMQNPRHLVRRRGQEARLRCSPMKGHSHVYWYRQLPEEGLKFMVYLQKENIIDESGMPKERFSAEFPKEGPSILRIQQVVRGDSAAYFCASSPPIRGFYEQYFGPGTRLTVT.

The rearrangement links TRBV7-9 to TRBJ2-2; 8 bases align to TRBD2. The J segment lost 0 bases and the V segment lost 4 bases, leaving 4 bases of the junction unmatched. The CDR3 spans 16 residues. CDR1 is SEHNR, CDR2 FQNEAQ, per germline (reference sequence). CDR3 sequence reads: CASSSRLAPNTGELFF. CDR3 coding DNA: TGTGCCAGCAGCTCTCGACTAGCGCCGAACACCGGGGAGCTGTTTTTT.

This clone was seen only a few times. The chain has TRBV5-4 and TRBJ1-1; no clear D gene. CDR3 size: 14 residues. V shed 0 bases and J shed 1 base, with 7 bases lying between them. Per germline, CDR1 SGHNT and CDR2 YYREEE (reference sequence). The CDR3 loop reads CASSLARANTEAFF. DNA of the CDR3: TGTGCCAGCAGCTTGGCAAGGGCGAACACTGAAGCTTTCTTT.

This clone has just a few counts. CDR3 region: CSARAGTVQYF. The CDR3 DNA is TGCAGTGCTAGGGCCGGTACAGTGCAGTACTTC. This chain uses TRBV20-1 with TRBJ2-7; D is unclear. The V and J ends lost 3 bases and 9 bases respectively, with 12 bases between them. Germline V CDR1 and CDR2: DFQATT, SNEGSKA (reference sequence). The CDR3 is 11 residues long.

The rearrangement links TRBV9 to TRBJ2-3, with D perhaps matching TRBD2 (5 bases). The CDR3 length is 15 residues. The V end was cut by 3 bases, the J end by 0 bases, with 11 bases between. Germline V gene sequence: CDR1 SGDLS, CDR2 YYNGEE. The CDR3 protein is CASSDYGVSTDTQYF. CDR3 sequence (DNA): TGTGCCAGCAGCGATTACGGGGTGAGCACAGATACGCAGTATTTT. Supplemented by reference TRBV9 and TRBJ2-3, the full variable domain reads DSGVTQTPKHLITATGQRVTLRCSPRSGDLSVYWYQQSLDQGLQFLIQYYNGEERAKGNILERFSAQQFPDLHSELNLSSLELGDSALYFCASSDYGVSTDTQYFGPGTRLTVL.

This chain connects TRBV5-1 to TRBJ1-4; D possibly corresponds to TRBD1 (5 bases). V lost 4 bases to trimming and J lost 2 bases, with 9 bases between them. Germline CDR1 reads SGHRS; CDR2 reads YFSETQ. CDR3 length: 14 residues. Here the CDR3 DNA reads TGCGCCAGCAGCCCGACAGTGACTAATGAAAAACTGTTTTTT. It is translated as CASSPTVTNEKLFF.

The J gene is TRBJ1-2, the V gene TRBV10-1, with D hard to call. Germline values: CDR1 WNHNN, CDR2 SYGVQD (reference sequence). V lost 9 bases and J lost 5, with 10 bases in between. The CDR3 runs to 11 residues. CDR3 nucleotide sequence: TGCGCCAGTAAATCAGATTATGGCTACACCTTC. Residues: CASKSDYGYTF.

The chain links TRBV6-6 to TRBJ1-1, with D possibly being TRBD1 (6 bases). V was clipped by 7 bases and J by 6 bases, with 15 bases between them. The CDR3 is 13 residues long. Germline V lookup: CDR1 MNHNY, CDR2 SVGAGI (reference sequence). Here the CDR3 DNA reads TGTGCCAGCATACAACAGGGTGTAGCTGAAGCTTTCTTT. This encodes CASIQQGVAEAFF.

V usage is TRBV9 and J usage is TRBJ2-3; maybe TRBD2 (6 bases). CDR3 length: 13 amino acids. V was trimmed by 4 bases and J by 6 bases, leaving 12 bases between them. Germline V gene sequence: CDR1 SGDLS, CDR2 YYNGEE. This chain's CDR3 is CASSTHREDTQYF. CDR3 DNA: TGTGCCAGCAGCACCCACCGGGAGGATACGCAGTATTTT.

The chain joins TRBV10-3 to TRBJ2-7, with 7 bases identical to TRBD1. V gave up 6 bases and J gave up 1 base; unmatched junction bases: 12. The CDR3 is 16 residues long. CDR1 is ENHRY, CDR2 SYGVKD, per germline. The CDR3 coding sequence is TGTGCCATCAGGGGGGAGAGAGGGACAGATTCCTACGAGCAGTACTTC. This gives the protein CAIRGERGTDSYEQYF.

CDR3 loop: CASGGQANTGELFF. Here the CDR3 DNA reads TGTGCCAGCGGTGGACAGGCGAACACCGGGGAGCTGTTTTTT. V usage is TRBV6-6 and J usage is TRBJ2-2; 7 bases map to TRBD1. V lost 8 bases and J lost 0; bases outside the gene matches: 3. The CDR3 consists of 14 residues. Germline V gene data show CDR1 as MNHNY and CDR2 as SVGAGI (reference sequence).